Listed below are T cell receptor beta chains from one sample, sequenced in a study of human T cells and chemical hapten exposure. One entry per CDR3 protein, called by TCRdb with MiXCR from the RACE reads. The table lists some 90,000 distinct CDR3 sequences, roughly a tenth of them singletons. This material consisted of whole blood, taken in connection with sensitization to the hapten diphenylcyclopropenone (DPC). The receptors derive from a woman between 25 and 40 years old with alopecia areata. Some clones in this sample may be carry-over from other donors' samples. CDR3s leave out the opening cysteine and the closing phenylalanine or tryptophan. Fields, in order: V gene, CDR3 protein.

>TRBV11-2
ASSLEPDRGYT
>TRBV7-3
ASSVRGNQPQH
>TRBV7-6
ASSPDPSVWEKLF
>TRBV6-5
ASSYTGQLNSPLH
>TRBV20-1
SVLSDTGELF
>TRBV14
ASSGFDTEAF
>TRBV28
ASSLRTGLAFGDTQY
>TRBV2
ASSDGERAFTLH
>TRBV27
ASSLRENEKLF
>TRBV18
ASALGGQGENTEAF
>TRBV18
ASSPTRLAKNIQY
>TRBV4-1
ASSQDFPDTQY
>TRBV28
ASSLHGWGSNQPQH
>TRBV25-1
ASSPHQANEKLF
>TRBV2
ASSVSGSYGYT
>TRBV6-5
ASSRDRDSGNTIY
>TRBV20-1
SASGGQAKNIQY
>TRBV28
ASSAVLSPPDTQY
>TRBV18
ASLPTSRDTQY
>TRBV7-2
ASSLAGSNEKLF
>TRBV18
ASQTELNTEAF
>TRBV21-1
ASTTDSGAGVPYNEQF
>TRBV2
ASSEVQSNQPQH
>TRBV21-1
ASSKWNQRDTQY
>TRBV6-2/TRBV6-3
ASSSPGGTGPLNEQF
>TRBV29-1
SVDPSGPPRGTQY
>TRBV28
ASSWGNQETQY